The 26 T cell receptor beta chains below come from one sample, sequenced in a study of Graves' ophthalmopathy and Graves' hyperthyroidism. Researchers took RNA transcripts and amplified TCR beta CDR3 regions from them. Scientists carried out first-round RT-PCR using HTBI primers and then a second-round multiplex PCR. TCRdb re-called the multiplex PCR reads through MiXCR, storing one row per CDR3 protein. The sample contains around 1,000,000 distinct CDR3 sequences, less than 45% of which appear only once. Sequenced sample: peripheral blood or thyroid tissue (not recorded which). The receptor set was obtained from an adult man with Graves' hyperthyroidism.

The V gene is TRBV4-3, the J gene TRBJ1-1, with D perhaps TRBD1 (5 bases). V was clipped by 0 bases and J by 0 bases, with 17 bases between them. The germline gives CDR1 LGHNA, CDR2 YSLEER. This CDR3 has 18 amino acids. DNA of the CDR3: TGCGCCAGCAGCCAAGATCAGCGGGTGGGGGGAATGAACACTGAAGCTTTCTTT. This codes for CASSQDQRVGGMNTEAFF.

The chain combines TRBV10-3 with TRBJ1-1; TRBD1 agrees at 7 bases. The CDR3 spans 14 residues. V shed 5 bases, J shed 4 bases, and the junction held 7 bases outside the gene matches. Germline V gene data show CDR1 as ENHRY and CDR2 as SYGVKD. CDR3 sequence: CAISYSTGSTEAFF. The CDR3, as DNA: TGTGCCATCAGTTACTCGACAGGGAGCACTGAAGCTTTCTTT.

As regards this clonotype: The junction shows a germline mismatch at one end, possibly a read error. V usage is TRBV10-3 and J usage is TRBJ2-5, with 8 bases that match TRBD2. This CDR3 region has 16 residues. Germline values: CDR1 ENHRY, CDR2 SYGVKD. In nucleotides, the CDR3 is TGTGCCAGCAGTTTAAGGTCGGCGGGGGGACAAGAGACCCAGTACTTC. It translates to CASSLRSAGGQETQYF.

This clonotype has a count of ten or more. V is TRBV9 and J is TRBJ2-7; D not certain. The germline V gene encodes CDR1 SGDLS and CDR2 YYNGEE. Trimming took off 0 bases at V and 2 bases at J, with 3 bases between the two ends. The length of the CDR3 is 12 residues. This CDR3 reads CASSVETYEQYF. CDR3 bases: TGTGCCAGCAGCGTAGAGACCTACGAGCAGTACTTC.

This clonotype has only a few counts. The chain recombines TRBV28 with TRBJ1-1; the D gene is possibly TRBD1 (5 bases). V lost 4 bases, J lost 4 bases, and 16 bases lay in between. The CDR3 sequence is 15 residues long. From germline, CDR1 is MDHEN and CDR2 SYDVKM. CDR3: CASSSAGRLGTEAFF. CDR3 coding DNA: TGTGCCAGCAGTTCCGCAGGGCGCTTGGGCACTGAAGCTTTCTTT.

A word on this clonotype: One end of the junction fails to match germline, which may point to a read error. V gene TRBV2 combines with J gene TRBJ2-7; D is perhaps TRBD1 (5 bases). Germline V gene lookup returns CDR1 SNHLY and CDR2 FYNNEI. The CDR3 covers 11 residues. The CDR3 reads CASSEGLHRDF. The CDR3 coding sequence is TGTGCCAGCAGTGAGGGGCTACACAGAGACTTC.

V and J are TRBV5-1 and TRBJ1-4; no clear D gene. V was trimmed by 1 base and J by 8 bases, leaving 12 bases between them. This CDR3 is built from 14 residues. Germline V gives CDR1 SGHRS, CDR2 YFSETQ. This CDR3 reads CASSLLPELEKLFF. For the CDR3, the DNA is TGCGCCAGCAGCTTGTTGCCAGAGCTCGAAAAACTGTTTTTT.

This clonotype has a single count. As DNA, the CDR3 is TGTGCCAGCAGCCGGGACAGAGGCGGGGAGCTGTTTTTT. It encodes CASSRDRGGELFF. The chain has TRBV2 and TRBJ2-2, with 7 bases that match TRBD1. This CDR3 is built from 13 residues. Germline lookup yields CDR1 SNHLY and CDR2 FYNNEI. With 6 bases clipped from V and 7 bases from J, the junction kept 5 bases outside the gene matches.

The rearrangement uses TRBV3-1 and TRBJ1-4; D unresolved. V lost 0 bases and J lost 10, with 6 bases in between. CDR1 and CDR2 from the germline V gene are LGHDT and YNNKEL (reference sequence). The CDR3 totals 12 residues. As DNA, the CDR3 is TGTGCCAGCAGCCAAGATTTCGGAAAACTGTTTTTT. Its protein is CASSQDFGKLFF.

V gene TRBV20-1 combines with J gene TRBJ1-5; 8 bases map to TRBD1. Per the germline V gene, CDR1 is DFQATT and CDR2 is SNEGSKA (reference sequence). Unmatched junction bases numbered 16, after V lost 6 bases and J lost 0 bases. The CDR3 length is 18 residues. In nucleotides, the CDR3 is TGCAGTGCCAACGCTCGGGGCAGGGGGCATTATAGCAATCAGCCCCAGCATTTT. The encoded protein is CSANARGRGHYSNQPQHF.

In this sample, this clonotype turned up many times. The chain employs TRBV4-1 and TRBJ1-5; D is possibly TRBD1 (6 bases). This CDR3 region has 14 residues. Trimming took 1 base from V and 5 from J, leaving 9 bases between them. Looked up from germline, CDR1 is MGHRA and CDR2 is YSYEKL. The DNA for the CDR3 is TGCGCCAGCAGCCAAGTTTCAGGGGATCAGCCCCAGCATTTT. It is translated as CASSQVSGDQPQHF.

This chain joins TRBV12-3 or TRBV12-4 and TRBJ1-5; 10 positions agree with TRBD1. V shed 4 bases and J 0 bases; nucleotides not matched to a gene: 6. The CDR3 runs 17 residues. The DNA of the CDR3 is TGTGCCAGCAGTTGGGGGACAGGGGTTTATAGCAATCAGCCCCAGCATTTT. Its translation: CASSWGTGVYSNQPQHF.

Details on this clonotype: A read error may account for a junction end that differs from germline. The chain carries TRBV5-1 and TRBJ2-7; TRBD2 agrees at 7 bases. In germline, CDR1 is SGHRS, CDR2 YFSETQ. The CDR3 contains 15 residues. CDR3: CVSSLGSGGPYEQYF. As DNA, the CDR3 is TGCGTCAGCAGCTTGGGTTCGGGAGGTCCTTACGAGCAGTACTTC.

As regards this clonotype: A much larger clone differs by one base, so this may be a read error. This rearrangement joins TRBV9 to TRBJ2-7, with 9 bases identical to TRBD1. CDR1 is SGDLS and CDR2 is YYNGEE in the germline V gene. The CDR3 is made up of 14 amino acids. J lost 6 bases, V lost 0 bases, and 4 bases had no gene match. Written as DNA, the CDR3 is TGTGCCAGCAGCGTAGGGGGACAGGGACTCGAGCAGTACTTC. It translates to CASSVGGQGLEQYF.

As regards this clonotype: A much larger clone is a single base away; this may be a read error. The chain recombines TRBV20-1 with TRBJ2-5; possible D gene TRBD2, 5 bases. The germline V and J ends were trimmed by 2 bases and 0 bases, with 13 bases remaining between them. The CDR3 has 15 residues. The germline V gene has CDR1 DFQATT and CDR2 SNEGSKA (reference sequence). The CDR3, as DNA: TGCAGTGCTAGATATAACTTGAGGGACCAAGAGACCCAGTACTTC. This encodes CSARYNLRDQETQYF.

This clonotype has more than one count but fewer than ten. The J gene is TRBJ1-1, the V gene TRBV5-5; 10 positions match TRBD1. The CDR3 totals 16 residues. Per the germline V gene, CDR1 is SGHKS and CDR2 is YYEKEE (reference sequence). Trimming took 3 bases from V and 3 from J; bases not matched to a gene: 8. DNA of the CDR3: TGTGCCAGCAGCTCCTCCTGGGGACAGGGGTACACTGAAGCTTTCTTT. Translating gives CASSSSWGQGYTEAFF.

The V and J genes are TRBV29-1 and TRBJ1-2; D perhaps matches TRBD1 (6 bases). The length of the CDR3 is 12 residues. Germline-derived CDR1 and CDR2 are SQVTM and ANQGSEA. Trimming removed 5 bases from V and 2 bases from J, with 9 bases in between. DNA of the CDR3: TGCAGCGTTCGGGACATGAACTATGGCTACACCTTC. Residues: CSVRDMNYGYTF.

This clonotype turned up a few times. The rearrangement links TRBV24-1 to TRBJ2-7; D perhaps matches TRBD1 (6 bases). The length of the CDR3 is 13 residues. The germline V gene encodes CDR1 KGHDR and CDR2 SFDVKD. V lost 9 bases, J lost 2 bases, and 13 bases lay in between. The CDR3 sequence is CATFTGQPYEQYF. The CDR3 nucleotides read TGTGCCACCTTTACAGGGCAGCCCTACGAGCAGTACTTC.

About this clonotype: The CDR3 end shows no conserved phenylalanine or tryptophan, and so a read error is likely. The chain employs TRBV12-3 or TRBV12-4 and TRBJ2-5; the D gene could be TRBD1 or TRBD2 (5 bases each). CDR3 length: 13 amino acids. Trimming stripped 3 bases from V and 3 bases from J, with 8 bases between. The CDR3 protein is CASSFGTKETQYV. CDR3 DNA: TGTGCCAGCAGTTTCGGGACGAAAGAGACCCAGTACGTC.

This clonotype was recorded many times. V is TRBV20-1 and J is TRBJ1-2; D gene ambiguous. The V gene's germline CDR1 is DFQATT and CDR2 SNEGSKA (reference sequence). The V end lost 1 base, the J end lost 4 bases, and 13 bases lay between the germline ends. CDR3 length: 14 residues. The CDR3: CSARGLGSSYGYTF. The CDR3 region has the DNA TGCAGTGCTAGAGGGCTTGGCAGCTCCTATGGCTACACCTTC.

The chain recombines TRBV12-3 or TRBV12-4 with TRBJ1-6; D might be TRBD1 (5 bases). CDR3 length equals 15 residues. Trimming shortened V by 3 bases and J by 7 bases, and 13 bases separated the two germline ends. This chain's CDR3 is CASSFNGPGNSPLHF. CDR3 sequence (DNA): TGTGCCAGCAGTTTTAACGGGCCAGGGAATTCACCCCTCCACTTT.

As to this clonotype: A single base separates this from a much larger clone, so it may be a read error. Here the CDR3 reads CASSRLPRRPRETQYF. The CDR3 bases are TGTGCCAGCAGCCGCCTCCCCCGGAGGCCCCGAGAGACCCAGTACTTC. J is TRBJ2-5 and V is TRBV7-6, with a tentative D call TRBD2 (5 bases). Germline V gives CDR1 SGHVS, CDR2 FNYEAQ. CDR3 size: 16 residues. V shed 5 bases and J shed 4 bases, with 20 bases lying between them.

The V call is TRBV5-1, the J call TRBJ2-7; the D gene is possibly TRBD2 (5 bases). V lost 0 bases, J lost 5 bases, and 15 bases lay in between. The CDR3 totals 15 residues. Per the germline V gene, CDR1 is SGHRS and CDR2 is YFSETQ. CDR3 region: CASSLGGMPVHEQYF. The CDR3 DNA sequence: TGCGCCAGCAGCTTGGGAGGGATGCCAGTACACGAGCAGTACTTC.

This clonotype was seen only a few times. V usage is TRBV4-3 and J usage is TRBJ1-1; a weak D match, TRBD1 (5 bases). V was clipped by 1 base and J by 7 bases, with 10 bases between them. Per germline, CDR1 LGHNA and CDR2 YSLEER. The CDR3 is 13 residues long. CDR3 in amino acids: CASSQGGVGEAFF. The CDR3 nucleotides are TGCGCCAGCAGCCAAGGAGGGGTGGGTGAAGCTTTCTTT.

This clonotype turned up a few times. The chain couples TRBV20-1 to TRBJ2-7; 8 nucleotides agree with TRBD1. J gave up 0 bases and V 0 bases, and 4 bases lay outside the gene matches. CDR1 and CDR2 (germline): DFQATT, SNEGSKA (reference sequence). The CDR3 sequence is 15 residues long. This CDR3 is CSARDWQGASYEQYF. DNA for the CDR3: TGCAGTGCTAGAGATTGGCAGGGGGCCTCCTACGAGCAGTACTTC.

This chain connects TRBV12-5 to TRBJ1-3; D ambiguous. The germline CDR1 and CDR2 sequences are LGHNT and FRNRAP. Trimming left V 6 bases short and J 6 bases short, with 15 bases between. CDR3 length equals 14 residues. Written as DNA, the CDR3 is TGTGCTAGTGGCCATGATGAAGGTCTAAACACCATATATTTT. The encoded protein is CASGHDEGLNTIYF.